This T cell receptor (beta chain) was sequenced for a study of blood T cell repertoires in COVID-19. Study context: Samples came from the United States, Italy and Spain, spanning acute and convalescent COVID-19.

In the authors' workflow: For nucleated cells, counts were estimated from reference gene primer amplification. The method was immunoSEQ multiplex PCR; TCRdb's version includes in-frame clones alone and lacks a portion of them. V and J calls plus clone size are reproduced from that table; the DNA served to infer D and trimming. The sample consists of approximately 28,000 clones, approximately 64% of them appearing once. With 3 bases removed from V and 3 bases from J, the gap between germline ends came to 9 bases. Germline V lookup: CDR1 KGHSH, CDR2 LQKENI. The CDR3 is 13 residues long. The rearrangement links TRBV18 to TRBJ2-7; a possible D gene is TRBD1 (6 bases). The TCR sequence derives from a man between 60 and 70 years old with active or convalescent COVID-19. The sample consisted of peripheral blood. The CDR3 is CASSPPGHYEQYF. The DNA for the CDR3 is TGTGCCAGCTCACCCCCGGGACACTACGAGCAGTACTTC.